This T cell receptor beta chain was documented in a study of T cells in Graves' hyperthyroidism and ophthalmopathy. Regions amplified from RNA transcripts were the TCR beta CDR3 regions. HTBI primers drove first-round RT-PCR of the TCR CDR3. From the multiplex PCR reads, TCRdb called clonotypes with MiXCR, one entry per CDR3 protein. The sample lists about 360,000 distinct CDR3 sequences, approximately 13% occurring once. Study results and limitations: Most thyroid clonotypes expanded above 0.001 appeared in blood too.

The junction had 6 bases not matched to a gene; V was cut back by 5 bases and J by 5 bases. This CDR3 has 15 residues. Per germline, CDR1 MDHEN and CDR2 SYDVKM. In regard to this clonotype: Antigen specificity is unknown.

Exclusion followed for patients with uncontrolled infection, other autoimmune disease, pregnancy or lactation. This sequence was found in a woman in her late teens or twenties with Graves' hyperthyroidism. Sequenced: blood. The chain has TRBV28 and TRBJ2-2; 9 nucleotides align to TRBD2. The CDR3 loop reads CASSLSGSLTGELFF. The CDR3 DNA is TGTGCCAGCAGTCTTAGCGGGAGTTTGACCGGGGAGCTGTTTTTT.